What follows are 10 T cell receptor beta chains derived from one specimen sequenced in a study of shared clonotypes between healthy human individuals. The method was immunoSEQ multiplex PCR; TCRdb's version includes in-frame clones alone and lacks a portion of them. This table has a few hundred thousand clones, more than 95% appearing once. Sequences were obtained from naive CD4+ T cells sorted from blood. Noted subset: CD45RA+ positively selected. The source is a woman aged 25 to 39 in good health.

With respect to this clone: Other DNA sequences in the same sample also yield this CDR3. The chain couples TRBV11-3 to TRBJ2-1; no clear D gene. The CDR3 length is 14 residues. Germline V gene sequence: CDR1 SGHNT, CDR2 YENEEA. Trimming took off 1 base at V and 0 bases at J, with 4 bases between the two ends. The CDR3 loop is CASSLGGSYNEQFF. Written as DNA, the CDR3 is TGTGCCAGCAGCTTAGGCGGCTCCTACAATGAGCAGTTCTTC.

The V gene is TRBV7-9, the J gene TRBJ2-1; D is undetermined. The CDR3 is 16 residues long. Germline assignment: CDR1 SEHNR and CDR2 FQNEAQ (reference sequence). Trimming took 2 bases from V and 7 from J, leaving 18 bases between them. The CDR3 region has the DNA TGTGCCAGCAGCTTATTTGATCCTTCCCCTCTTAATGAGCAGTTCTTC. It encodes CASSLFDPSPLNEQFF.

The V gene is TRBV5-1, the J gene TRBJ1-4; possible D gene TRBD1, 6 bases. The germline V and J ends were trimmed by 4 bases and 8 bases, with 18 bases remaining between them. The CDR3 has 15 residues. The germline V gene has CDR1 SGHRS and CDR2 YFSETQ. The DNA of the CDR3 is TGCGCCAGCAGCACAAACAGGGCCGGGGTGGAAAAACTGTTTTTT. Translated: CASSTNRAGVEKLFF.

The CDR3, as DNA: TGCAGCGGGGAGGGACAGGGAGTAGAGACCCAGTACTTC. The encoded protein is CSGEGQGVETQYF. The chain links TRBV29-1 to TRBJ2-5, with 9 nucleotides matching TRBD1. The CDR3 consists of 13 residues. J lost 4 bases, V lost 7 bases, and 7 bases had no gene match. Germline V lookup: CDR1 SQVTM, CDR2 ANQGSEA.

The V and J genes are TRBV7-9 and TRBJ1-1, with no clear D. The germline V gene has CDR1 SEHNR and CDR2 FQNEAQ (reference sequence). The V end was cut by 1 base, the J end by 1 base, with 7 bases between. This CDR3 region has 14 residues. The CDR3 DNA is TGTGCCAGCAGCTTAGAGGGAGCGAACACTGAAGCTTTCTTT. Translating it yields CASSLEGANTEAFF.

The V gene is TRBV19, the J gene TRBJ1-5; 10 nucleotides match TRBD1. The length of the CDR3 is 15 residues. J lost 4 bases, V lost 8 bases, and 8 bases had no gene match. Germline CDR1 and CDR2: LNHDA and SQIVND (reference sequence). The CDR3 DNA reads as TGTGCCAGTTGCGGACAGGGGGTTCGAAATCAGCCCCAGCATTTT. Translated, it gives CASCGQGVRNQPQHF.

The J gene is TRBJ2-7, the V gene TRBV7-3, with D possibly called TRBD1 or TRBD2 (5 bases each). The CDR3 has 15 residues. Germline CDR1 SGHTA, CDR2 FQGTGA. V shed 5 bases and J shed 2 bases, with 16 bases lying between them. In DNA, the CDR3 is TGTGCCAGCAGCCTAGACCGGGACGGAGCCTACGAGCAGTACTTC. This codes for CASSLDRDGAYEQYF.

This chain connects TRBV2 to TRBJ2-3; possibly TRBD2 for D (6 bases). Germline V gene data show CDR1 as SNHLY and CDR2 as FYNNEI. The CDR3 has 15 amino acids. Trimming stripped 6 bases from V and 2 bases from J, with 15 bases between. The CDR3 nucleotides read TGTGCCAGCAGGGCCAGGGTGCGGGACACAGATACGCAGTATTTT. Translating gives CASRARVRDTDTQYF.

V is TRBV5-4 and J is TRBJ2-7, with no clear D. Germline-derived CDR1 and CDR2 are SGHNT and YYREEE (reference sequence). V was shortened by 0 bases and J by 1 base, with 11 bases between the two germline ends. There are 15 residues in the CDR3. CDR3 bases: TGTGCCAGCAGCTTGGGAGTAGTAGGGTCCTACGAGCAGTACTTC. This encodes CASSLGVVGSYEQYF.

The V and J genes are TRBV5-1 and TRBJ1-5; a weak D match, TRBD1 (5 bases). Germline lookup yields CDR1 SGHRS and CDR2 YFSETQ. Trimming took 4 bases from V and 5 from J, leaving 13 bases between them. This CDR3 comprises 14 residues. The CDR3: CASSLRQGDQPQHF. The CDR3 nucleotides read TGCGCCAGCAGCCTCCGGCAGGGTGATCAGCCCCAGCATTTT.